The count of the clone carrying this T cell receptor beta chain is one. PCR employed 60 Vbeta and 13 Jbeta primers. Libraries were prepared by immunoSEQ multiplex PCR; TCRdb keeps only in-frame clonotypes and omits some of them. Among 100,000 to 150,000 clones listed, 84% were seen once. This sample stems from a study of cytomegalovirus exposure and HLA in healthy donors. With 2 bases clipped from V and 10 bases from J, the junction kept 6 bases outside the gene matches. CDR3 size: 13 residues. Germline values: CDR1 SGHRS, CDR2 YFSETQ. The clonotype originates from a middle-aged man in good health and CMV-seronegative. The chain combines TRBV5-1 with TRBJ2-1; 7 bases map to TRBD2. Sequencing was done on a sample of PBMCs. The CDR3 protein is CASSFPGEGEQFF. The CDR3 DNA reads TGCGCCAGCAGCTTTCCGGGGGAGGGCGAGCAGTTCTTC.